The subject of this entry is one T cell receptor (beta chain). The data originate from a study of T cell changes during pregnancy in multiple sclerosis. CDR3 size: 14 residues. Germline V gene lookup returns CDR1 SGHVS and CDR2 FQNEAQ. J lost 2 bases, V lost 10 bases, and 5 bases had no gene match. Sequencing used immunoSEQ multiplex PCR; TCRdb keeps in-frame clones, though not all of them. The data show roughly 110,000 clones, 75% to 95% seen once. The J gene is TRBJ2-1, the V gene TRBV7-8, with 10 nucleotides matching TRBD1. Sequenced here: peripheral blood, sampled before pregnancy. This sequence was found in a female donor with multiple sclerosis, enrolled in a pregnancy study. CDR3 in amino acids: CATGTGVPYNEQFF. In DNA, the CDR3 is TGTGCCACCGGGACAGGGGTCCCCTACAATGAGCAGTTCTTC.